The 8 T cell receptor beta chains below all came from one sample that was sequenced in a study of siplizumab effects on memory and regulatory T cells. Profiled with immunoSEQ multiplex PCR; TCRdb holds only in-frame clones, not every one. The data contain around 100,000 clones, approximately 92% of them singletons. The specimen sequenced was CD4+ T cells sorted from blood. These receptors originate from a human donor in good health.

The chain uses TRBV28 and TRBJ2-6; D ambiguous. From germline, CDR1 is MDHEN and CDR2 SYDVKM. The length of the CDR3 is 15 residues. The V and J ends lost 4 bases and 0 bases respectively, with 7 bases between them. CDR3 coding DNA: TGTGCCAGCAGTTCCACAGTCTCTGGGGCCAACGTCCTGACTTTC. It codes for CASSSTVSGANVLTF.

The chain carries TRBV19 and TRBJ2-1; 9 bases map to TRBD2. Per germline, CDR1 LNHDA and CDR2 SQIVND (reference sequence). This CDR3 region has 17 residues. Trimming took 5 bases from V and 0 from J; bases not matched to a gene: 8. The CDR3: CASSSQRGASSYNEQFF. DNA of the CDR3: TGTGCCAGTAGTTCTCAGCGGGGGGCGAGCTCCTACAATGAGCAGTTCTTC.

The gene calls are TRBV19 and TRBJ2-6; D possibly corresponds to TRBD2 (5 bases). The CDR3 is 16 residues long. CDR1 LNHDA and CDR2 SQIVND come from the germline V gene (reference sequence). Trimming stripped 7 bases from V and 1 base from J, with 14 bases between. The DNA for the CDR3 is TGTGCCAGTACTCGGGAACTCCTTTCTGGGGCCAACGTCCTGACTTTC. It is translated as CASTRELLSGANVLTF. Full variable domain (remainder filled in from reference TRBV19 and TRBJ2-6): DGGITQSPKYLFRKEGQNVTLSCEQNLNHDAMYWYRQDPGQGLRLIYYSQIVNDFQKGDIAEGYSVSREKKESFPLTVTSAQKNPTAFYLCASTRELLSGANVLTFGAGSRLTVL.

V usage is TRBV6-4 and J usage is TRBJ2-7; TRBD2 might be the D (5 bases). Germline CDR1 MRHNA, CDR2 SNTAGT. Trimming took 5 bases from V and 9 from J, leaving 23 bases between them. CDR3 size: 15 residues. The CDR3 bases are TGTGCCAGCAGTCCCTACGAGGGCCCCCTGTCCGTGCAGTACTTC. It codes for CASSPYEGPLSVQYF.

The chain is built from TRBV7-2 and TRBJ1-5, with TRBD1 matching over 8 bases. Germline lookup yields CDR1 SGHTA and CDR2 FQGNSA. Trimming took 2 bases from V and 7 from J; bases not matched to a gene: 10. This CDR3 is built from 16 residues. CDR3 DNA sequence: TGTGCCAGCAGCTTACGCCAAGGACAGGGAGGCCAGCCCCAGCATTTT. It translates to CASSLRQGQGGQPQHF.

This clone has a handful of counts. The chain employs TRBV28 and TRBJ1-5; unclear D gene. CDR1 and CDR2 from the germline V gene are MDHEN and SYDVKM. The CDR3 contains 11 residues. V was shortened by 3 bases and J by 8 bases, with 5 bases between the two germline ends. CDR3 region: CASSLGEPQHF. CDR3 bases: TGTGCCAGCAGTTTGGGAGAGCCCCAGCATTTT.

The chain joins TRBV7-9 to TRBJ2-7; no clear D. The ends were cut back, 8 bases at V and 5 bases at J, with 10 bases in the middle. Looked up from germline, CDR1 is SEHNR and CDR2 is FQNEAQ (reference sequence). The CDR3 consists of 11 residues. The CDR3 DNA follows: TGTGCCAGCTGCCGATCGGACGAGCAGTACTTC. It yields the protein CASCRSDEQYF.

The chain employs TRBV29-1 and TRBJ1-4, with a possible D match to TRBD1 (6 bases). Germline V gene lookup returns CDR1 SQVTM and CDR2 ANQGSEA. Trimming left V 5 bases short and J 1 base short, with 8 bases between. The CDR3 has 13 amino acids. The CDR3 loop is CSVCRGTNEKLFF. Written as DNA, the CDR3 is TGCAGCGTTTGCAGGGGAACTAATGAAAAACTGTTTTTT.